Listed below are T cell receptor beta chains from one sample, sequenced in a study of T cell repertoires in cytomegalovirus infection. TCRdb redid the calling of the reads with MiXCR, one entry per CDR3 protein. The data hold 350,000 to 500,000 distinct CDR3 sequences, with 25% to 40% observed a single time. The specimen was PBMCs. These receptors were collected from a human donor in good health (CMV status not recorded). Some clones in this sample may be carry-over from other donors' samples. Both conserved end residues are part of each CDR3. The order of the fields is clone size, J gene, D gene, V gene, CDR3 DNA, CDR3 protein. The D gene is left open where the match is weak. Only some rows state a clone size, as once, few, many or a class for expanded clones.

>-|TRBJ2-7|-|TRBV19
TGTGCCAGTAGTATAGGGGCTCCCTACGAGCAGTACTTC
CASSIGAPYEQYF
>few|TRBJ2-1|-|TRBV19
TGTGCCAGTAGCACAGCTTACAATGAGCAGTTCTTC
CASSTAYNEQFF
>many|TRBJ2-5|TRBD2|TRBV7-2
TGTGCCAGCAGCTTCGGGCGGGGGGGCCGCCAGACCCAGTACTTC
CASSFGRGGRQTQYF
>-|TRBJ2-1|-|TRBV28
TGTGCCAGCATTAGCGGAAATTCCAATGAGCAGTTCTTC
CASISGNSNEQFF
>-|TRBJ2-7|-|TRBV11-2
TGTGCCAGCACCCAGGACGCCTACGAGCAGTACTTC
CASTQDAYEQYF
>few|TRBJ2-4|-|TRBV7-9
TGTGCCAGCAGCCCCGGACCGACCCTAGCCAAAAACATTCAGTACTTC
CASSPGPTLAKNIQYF
>-|TRBJ2-3|-|TRBV4-1
TGCGCCAGCAGCCAAGTGTTGGCCACAGATACGCAGTATTTT
CASSQVLATDTQYF
>-|TRBJ2-7|TRBD2|TRBV12-3/TRBV12-4
TGTGCCAGCAGTTTGCGACTCGCCATCGGGGGGTACGAGCAGTACTTC
CASSLRLAIGGYEQYF
>-|TRBJ2-3|-|TRBV7-2
TGTGCCAGCAGCTTCCGGGACCCAGATACGCAGTATTTT
CASSFRDPDTQYF
>-|TRBJ1-1|TRBD1|TRBV6-2/TRBV6-3
TGTGCCAGCAGTAAGACAGGGGATAGCACTGAAGCTTTCTTT
CASSKTGDSTEAFF
>-|TRBJ2-5|-|TRBV4-2
TGTGCCAGCAGCCAGACGGATAGGGAGACCCAGTACTTC
CASSQTDRETQYF
>-|TRBJ2-1|TRBD2|TRBV6-2/TRBV6-3
TGTGCCAGCAGTTACTGGGGGACTAGCGGGGGTCTCTCCTACAATGAGCAGTTCTTC
CASSYWGTSGGLSYNEQFF
>many|TRBJ1-3|-|TRBV12-3/TRBV12-4
TGTGCCAGCAGTTTGAATACAATCTCTGGAAACACCATATATTTT
CASSLNTISGNTIYF
>-|TRBJ1-1|TRBD1|TRBV13
TGTGCCAGCAGCCCACGGACAGGGGCCACTGAAGCTTTCTTT
CASSPRTGATEAFF
>many|TRBJ2-2|TRBD1|TRBV4-1
TGCGCCAGCAGCCAAGGGGACAGGGAGGGCACCGGGGAGCTGTTTTTT
CASSQGDREGTGELFF
>many|TRBJ2-1|-|TRBV7-2
TGTGCCAGCAGCCGCGGGACTCATTACAATGAGCAGTTCTTC
CASSRGTHYNEQFF